This is a list of T cell receptor beta chains from one sample in a study of metastatic and nonmetastatic thyroid tumors. TCRdb reprocessed the PCR reads via MiXCR. The sample has about 23,000 clones; about 20% are singletons. Sequencing used blood. The receptors come from a female donor with papillary thyroid cancer or a benign thyroid nodule (not recorded which). Some clones in this sample may be carry-over from other donors' samples. The CDR3 runs from the conserved cysteine through the conserved F or W. A D gene is named only where the DNA matches it firmly. Clone size is stated in some rows and not others, as once, few, many or a class when expanded.

J	size	D	V	length	DNA	CDR3
TRBJ1-3	many	-	TRBV29-1	14	TGCAGCGTTGGTGGGAGGCTAGCTGGAAACACCATATATTTT	CSVGGRLAGNTIYF
TRBJ2-1	-	-	TRBV6-2/TRBV6-3	11	TGTGCCAGCAGTTCACTATCGGCTCATTTCTTC	CASSSLSAHFF
TRBJ2-3	medium-sized	TRBD2	TRBV4-3	17	TGCGCCAGCAGCCAGGCCCTAGCGGGAGGTCCCCCCGATACGCAGTATTTT	CASSQALAGGPPDTQYF
TRBJ2-2	many	TRBD2	TRBV6-5	15	TGTGCCAGCAGTTACGCTAGCGGGGGCACCGGGGAGCTGTTTTTT	CASSYASGGTGELFF
TRBJ2-7	medium-sized	-	TRBV2	15	TGTGCCAGCAGTGAATGGCAGGGAGTAGCCTACGAGCAGTACTTC	CASSEWQGVAYEQYF
TRBJ1-6	-	-	TRBV28	13	TGTGCCAGCAGCTCTAATCCCAATTCACCCCTCCACTTT	CASSSNPNSPLHF
TRBJ2-7	-	-	TRBV2	12	TGTGCCAGCATACCTAGCTCCTACGAGCAGTACTTC	CASIPSSYEQYF
TRBJ2-1	many	TRBD2	TRBV6-1	14	TGTGCTTGTGGGGGTCGGCTAGCGGGATTATTTGAGTTCTTC	CACGGRLAGLFEFF
TRBJ2-2	many	TRBD2	TRBV30	15	TGTGCCTGGGCCCCTCTAGCGGGAAGGACCGGGGAGCTGTTTTTT	CAWAPLAGRTGELFF
TRBJ2-7	-	TRBD1	TRBV20-1	16	TGCAGTGCTAGAGATCCTCTCGGACAGGGGGCGGGGGAGCAGTACTTC	CSARDPLGQGAGEQYF
TRBJ2-3	many	-	TRBV7-2	14	TGTGCCAGCAGACCCCGAGTACGCGCAGATACGCAGTATTTT	CASRPRVRADTQYF
TRBJ2-6	many	TRBD2	TRBV19	17	TGTGCCAGTAGTAGGACTAGCGGGACCTCTGGGGCCAACGTCCTGACTTTC	CASSRTSGTSGANVLTF
TRBJ1-2	-	-	TRBV20-1	11	TGCAGTGCTAGAGACAGCTATGGCTACACCTTC	CSARDSYGYTF
TRBJ2-3	-	TRBD2	TRBV14	15	TGTGCCAGCAGCCAAGCAGCGGGAGTGGGGGGTACGCAGTATTTT	CASSQAAGVGGTQYF
TRBJ2-1	many	-	TRBV5-1	13	TGCGCCAGCAGCCCCCCAGGGGATAATGAGCAGTTCTTC	CASSPPGDNEQFF
TRBJ2-7	many	TRBD1	TRBV20-1	16	TGCAGTGCTAGAGATCCGTTCGGGACAGGGACCTCCGAGCAGTACTTC	CSARDPFGTGTSEQYF
TRBJ2-6	many	TRBD2	TRBV12-3/TRBV12-4	15	TGTGCCGTAACTCGCGGGAGCTCTGGGGCCAACGTCCTGACTTTC	CAVTRGSSGANVLTF